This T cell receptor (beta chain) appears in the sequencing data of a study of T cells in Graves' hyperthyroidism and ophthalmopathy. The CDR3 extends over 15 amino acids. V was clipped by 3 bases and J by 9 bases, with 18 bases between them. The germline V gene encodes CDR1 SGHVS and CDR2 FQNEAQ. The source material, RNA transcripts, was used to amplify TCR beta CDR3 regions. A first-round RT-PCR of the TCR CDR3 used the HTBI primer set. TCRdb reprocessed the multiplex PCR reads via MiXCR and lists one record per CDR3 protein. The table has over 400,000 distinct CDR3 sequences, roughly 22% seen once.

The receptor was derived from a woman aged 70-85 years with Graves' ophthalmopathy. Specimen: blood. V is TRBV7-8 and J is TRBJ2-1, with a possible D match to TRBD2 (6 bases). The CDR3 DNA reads TGTGCCAGCAGCTTGTGGGAGGCCGGAGGCGGTGAGCAGTTCTTC. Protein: CASSLWEAGGGEQFF.